Below, 12 T cell receptor beta chains from the same sample are listed, as sequenced in a study of glioma-infiltrating T cells after dendritic cell vaccination. TCRdb keeps only in-frame clones here, not all; method: immunoSEQ multiplex PCR. The sample contains some 100,000 clones, approximately 81% of which appear only once. The sequencing used blood, collected before dendritic cell vaccination. Every receptor here comes from a human donor with glioblastoma.

This clone was seen once. The chain combines TRBV5-1 with TRBJ2-5; 10 bases are a match to TRBD2. The CDR3 contains 16 residues. V lost 2 bases, J lost 4 bases, and 8 bases stayed unmatched. Germline loops: CDR1 SGHRS, CDR2 YFSETQ. In DNA, the CDR3 is TGCGCCAGCAGCTTCGCCGGGACTAGCGCCCCAGAGACCCAGTACTTC. Its translation: CASSFAGTSAPETQYF.

The chain joins TRBV29-1 to TRBJ2-7, with a tentative D call TRBD2 (5 bases). Trimming left V 4 bases short and J 5 bases short, with 15 bases between. The CDR3 length is 13 residues. Germline loops: CDR1 SQVTM, CDR2 ANQGSEA. The CDR3 spells CSVVAGPGDEQYF. CDR3 bases: TGCAGCGTTGTGGCGGGCCCGGGCGACGAGCAGTACTTC.

The rearrangement links TRBV11-3 to TRBJ2-3; TRBD2 matches at 10 bases. CDR1 SGHNT and CDR2 YENEEA come from the germline V gene. This CDR3 spans 16 amino acids. V lost 5 bases to trimming and J lost 1 base; unmatched junction nucleotides: 6. CDR3 residues: CASSPSLAGGTDTQYF. CDR3 bases: TGTGCCAGCAGCCCCAGTCTAGCGGGGGGCACAGATACGCAGTATTTT.

The rearrangement links TRBV6-1 to TRBJ2-3; 10 bases fit TRBD1. The CDR3 contains 15 residues. The germline gives CDR1 MNHNS, CDR2 SASEGT. V was pared by 6 bases and J by 3 bases, with 6 bases of the junction left unmatched. Here the CDR3 DNA reads TGTGCCAGCAGGATGCGGACAGGGGGAACAGATACGCAGTATTTT. As protein: CASRMRTGGTDTQYF.

The chain employs TRBV11-3 and TRBJ1-6; D is possibly TRBD1 (5 bases). Trimming took 5 bases from V and 5 from J, leaving 19 bases between them. The CDR3 spans 17 residues. Germline values: CDR1 SGHNT, CDR2 YENEEA. As DNA, the CDR3 is TGTGCCAGCAGCATATGGGGGGGTAGGCGTAATAATTCACCCCTCCACTTT. Translating it yields CASSIWGGRRNNSPLHF.

The rearrangement joins TRBV2 to TRBJ1-5; 7 bases are a match to TRBD1. The CDR3 is made up of 15 amino acids. V shed 6 bases, J shed 0 bases, and the junction held 5 bases outside the gene matches. Germline-derived CDR1 and CDR2 are SNHLY and FYNNEI. CDR3 bases: TGTGCCAGCAGGCCCGGGACAGCTAGCAATCAGCCCCAGCATTTT. This codes for CASRPGTASNQPQHF. The variable domain in full, with the rest retrieved from reference TRBV2 and TRBJ1-5, is EPEVTQTPSHQVTQMGQEVILRCVPISNHLYFYWYRQILGQKVEFLVSFYNNEISEKSEIFDDQFSVERPDGSNFTLKIRSTKLEDSAMYFCASRPGTASNQPQHFGDGTRLSIL.

This chain connects TRBV11-3 to TRBJ1-2; D perhaps matches TRBD1 (6 bases). Germline V gives CDR1 SGHNT, CDR2 YENEEA. V was shortened by 1 base and J by 7 bases, with 10 bases between the two germline ends. The CDR3 contains 13 residues. CDR3 nucleotide sequence: TGTGCCAGCAGCTTAGTTACAGGGACTGGCTACACCTTC. This codes for CASSLVTGTGYTF.

This sequence joins TRBV5-1 and TRBJ1-5; D possibly corresponds to TRBD1 (5 bases). V dropped 3 bases and J dropped 3 bases, with 10 bases sitting between them. In germline, CDR1 is SGHRS, CDR2 YFSETQ. The CDR3 length is 14 residues. This CDR3 is CASSSGTPNQPQHF. The CDR3 coding sequence is TGCGCCAGCAGCTCCGGGACTCCCAATCAGCCCCAGCATTTT. Filled out from reference TRBV5-1 and TRBJ1-5, the complete variable domain reads KAGVTQTPRYLIKTRGQQVTLSCSPISGHRSVSWYQQTPGQGLQFLFEYFSETQRNKGNFPGRFSGRQFSNSRSEMNVSTLELGDSALYLCASSSGTPNQPQHFGDGTRLSIL.

The J gene is TRBJ1-3, the V gene TRBV9, with D maybe TRBD1 (6 bases). CDR1 SGDLS and CDR2 YYNGEE come from the germline V gene. CDR3 length equals 15 residues. The V end lost 1 base, the J end lost 4 bases, and 12 bases lay between the germline ends. The CDR3 is CASSVTGLAGNTIYF. CDR3 nucleotides: TGTGCCAGCAGCGTAACAGGGCTAGCCGGAAACACCATATATTTT.

The rearrangement joins TRBV11-2 to TRBJ2-5; 14 bases line up with TRBD2. Germline trimming cut 5 bases from V and 3 bases from J; bases unmatched to any gene: 2. Germline V gives CDR1 SGHAT, CDR2 FQNNGV. This CDR3 contains 15 residues. DNA for the CDR3: TGTGCCAGCAGCGCGGGACTAGCGGGAGAAGAGACCCAGTACTTC. It yields the protein CASSAGLAGEETQYF.

This rearrangement joins TRBV5-4 to TRBJ2-1; D remains unclear. Germline-derived CDR1 and CDR2 are SGHNT and YYREEE (reference sequence). The CDR3 covers 13 residues. V lost 3 bases and J lost 6, with 10 bases in between. DNA for the CDR3: TGTGCCAGCAGCTCGATGAGATCCAATGAGCAGTTCTTC. Amino acid sequence: CASSSMRSNEQFF.

The genes are TRBV4-2 and TRBJ1-3; D gene unclear. Germline V gene lookup returns CDR1 LGHNA and CDR2 YNFKEQ. Between the trimmed V and J ends, which lost 4 bases and 0 bases, there was a span of 16 bases. The CDR3 consists of 17 residues. Written as DNA, the CDR3 is TGTGCCAGCAGCCGATGGGGAGAAGTGAACTCTGGAAACACCATATATTTT. It is translated as CASSRWGEVNSGNTIYF.